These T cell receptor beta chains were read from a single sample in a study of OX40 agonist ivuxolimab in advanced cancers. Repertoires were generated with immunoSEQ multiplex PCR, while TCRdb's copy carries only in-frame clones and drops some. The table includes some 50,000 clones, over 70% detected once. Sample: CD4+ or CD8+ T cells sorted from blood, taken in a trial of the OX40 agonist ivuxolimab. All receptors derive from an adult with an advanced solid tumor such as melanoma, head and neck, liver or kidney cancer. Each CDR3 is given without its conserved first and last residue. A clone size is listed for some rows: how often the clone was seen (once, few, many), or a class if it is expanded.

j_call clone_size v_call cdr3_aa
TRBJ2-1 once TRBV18 ASSPIRGHEQF
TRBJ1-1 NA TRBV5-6 ASSSGQGDTEAF
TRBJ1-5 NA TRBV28 ASIRSPGQGLNQPQH
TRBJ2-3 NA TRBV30 AWSPLGTDTQY
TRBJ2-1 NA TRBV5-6 ASSRTPTGGNEQF
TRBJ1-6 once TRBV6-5 ASGLGQGGNSPLH
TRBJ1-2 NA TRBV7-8 ASSKGGGTGYGYT
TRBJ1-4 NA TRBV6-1 ASSEVGWGDRGKYEKLF
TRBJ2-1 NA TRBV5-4 ASSFGNRNNEQF
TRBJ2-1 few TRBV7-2 ASSLSHANEQF
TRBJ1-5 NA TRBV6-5 ASSRQSSNQPQH
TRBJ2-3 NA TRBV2 ASRRGAGGRTDTQY
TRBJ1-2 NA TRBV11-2 ASSHLAGENYGYT
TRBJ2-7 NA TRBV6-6 ASSDGTANHEQY
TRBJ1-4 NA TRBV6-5 ASRKGQEKLF
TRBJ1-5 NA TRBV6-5 ASGEPGGDQPQH